Below are 27 T cell receptor beta chains sequenced from a single sample in a study of cytomegalovirus exposure and HLA in healthy donors. Using immunoSEQ multiplex PCR, the repertoire was profiled, and TCRdb retains in-frame clones only, with some absent. The table lists fewer than 85,000 clones, around 94% of them singletons. Material: PBMCs. Receptors were obtained from a woman under 30 in good health and CMV-seronegative.

The rearrangement links TRBV7-3 to TRBJ2-2, with D perhaps TRBD2 (5 bases). CDR1 and CDR2 (germline): SGHTA, FQGTGA. The CDR3 consists of 13 residues. V lost 3 bases to trimming and J lost 8 bases, with 10 bases between them. The DNA for the CDR3 is TGTGCCAGCAGCTTGGGAGCGAAAGGGGAGCTGTTTTTT. Residues: CASSLGAKGELFF.

The genes are TRBV9 and TRBJ2-7; D perhaps matches TRBD2 (6 bases). The CDR3 sequence is 15 residues long. V lost 4 bases and J lost 1, with 15 bases in between. CDR1 and CDR2 (germline): SGDLS, YYNGEE. CDR3: CASSPQGSGSYEQYF. The CDR3, as DNA: TGTGCCAGCAGCCCTCAGGGTAGCGGATCCTACGAGCAGTACTTC.

The rearrangement joins TRBV18 to TRBJ2-1; perhaps TRBD1 as D (5 bases). Germline lookup yields CDR1 KGHSH and CDR2 LQKENI. Between the trimmed V and J ends, which lost 1 base and 9 bases, there was a span of 19 bases. This CDR3 is 16 amino acids long. The CDR3 bases are TGTGCCAGCTCACCACTCCCCAGGGTGAGGTGGGGTGAGCAGTTCTTC. The encoded protein is CASSPLPRVRWGEQFF.

This chain links TRBV7-2 with TRBJ1-2; weak D call: TRBD1 (6 bases). There are 14 residues in the CDR3. The V end was cut by 2 bases, the J end by 3 bases, with 10 bases between. Germline-derived CDR1 and CDR2 are SGHTA and FQGNSA. The CDR3 DNA reads as TGTGCCAGCAGCTTACAACAGGGTGACTATGGCTACACCTTC. This sequence encodes CASSLQQGDYGYTF.

The chain links TRBV5-1 to TRBJ2-1; D is perhaps TRBD2 (6 bases). The length of the CDR3 is 14 residues. Trimming removed 4 bases at V and 5 bases at J, with 13 bases between. The germline CDR1 and CDR2 sequences are SGHRS and YFSETQ. The CDR3 protein is CASSQDYVNNEQFF. Written as DNA, the CDR3 is TGCGCCAGCAGCCAGGACTACGTAAACAATGAGCAGTTCTTC.

This chain's CDR3 is CASSGIGTGKAEQYF. CDR3 nucleotides: TGTGCCAGCAGCGGGATTGGGACAGGGAAGGCCGAGCAGTACTTC. The rearrangement links TRBV11-3 to TRBJ2-7; 9 bases line up with TRBD1. CDR3 length equals 15 residues. Germline V lookup: CDR1 SGHNT, CDR2 YENEEA. The V segment lost 5 bases and the J segment 6 bases; nucleotides outside the gene matches: 11.

CDR3 DNA: TGTGCCAGTAGTAGAAGCCCGCCGAGCTCCTACGAGCAGTACTTC. Its translation is CASSRSPPSSYEQYF. The gene calls are TRBV19 and TRBJ2-7; D gene uncertain. The germline CDR1 and CDR2 sequences are LNHDA and SQIVND (reference sequence). This CDR3 has 15 amino acids. V lost 4 bases and J 0 bases, leaving 13 bases between the germline ends.

The chain links TRBV9 to TRBJ2-2; D may be TRBD2 (6 bases). Trimming removed 4 bases at V and 4 bases at J, with 20 bases between. CDR1 and CDR2 (germline): SGDLS, YYNGEE. The CDR3 has 17 amino acids. In DNA form, the CDR3 reads TGTGCCAGCAGCCCTCCAGGATCGGGACTCGGCACCGGGGAGCTGTTTTTT. Protein product: CASSPPGSGLGTGELFF.

This chain joins TRBV28 and TRBJ1-5; 9 nucleotides agree with TRBD1. CDR3 length: 15 amino acids. The germline V gene has CDR1 MDHEN and CDR2 SYDVKM. V dropped 3 bases and J dropped 7; count of bases not matched to a gene: 7. The CDR3 region is CASSFRDRVGQPQHF. In DNA, the CDR3 is TGTGCCAGCAGTTTCCGGGACAGGGTAGGCCAGCCCCAGCATTTT.

CDR3 DNA: TGTGCCAGCAGCTTAGCGTCCCCCGTCGGCTACGAGCAGTACTTC. Its protein product is CASSLASPVGYEQYF. The V and J genes are TRBV7-2 and TRBJ2-7, with D hard to call. Germline V gives CDR1 SGHTA, CDR2 FQGNSA. V lost 0 bases and J 3 bases, leaving 12 bases between the germline ends. CDR3 length equals 15 residues.

The rearrangement joins TRBV4-2 to TRBJ2-2; 7 nucleotides line up with TRBD1. The germline V gene encodes CDR1 LGHNA and CDR2 YNFKEQ. The CDR3 loop spans 16 amino acids. The V segment lost 0 bases and the J segment 0 bases; nucleotides outside the gene matches: 1. The chain's CDR3 is CASSQDGQANTGELFF. CDR3 nucleotide sequence: TGTGCCAGCAGCCAAGATGGACAGGCGAACACCGGGGAGCTGTTTTTT.

J is TRBJ2-7 and V is TRBV5-1, with 10 bases identical to TRBD1. Germline assignment: CDR1 SGHRS and CDR2 YFSETQ. CDR3 size: 16 residues. The trim removed 2 bases at V and 2 bases at J, leaving 7 bases unmatched. The CDR3 reads CASSLSSGTGAYEQYF. In DNA, the CDR3 is TGCGCCAGCAGCTTATCCTCCGGGACAGGGGCCTACGAGCAGTACTTC.

The chain is built from TRBV27 and TRBJ2-1, with TRBD2 matching over 7 bases. J gave up 6 bases and V 2 bases, and 4 bases lay outside the gene matches. There are 14 residues in the CDR3. Germline V CDR1 and CDR2: MNHEY, SMNVEV (reference sequence). CDR3 sequence (DNA): TGTGCCAGCAGTTTACAGCGGGGATCCAATGAGCAGTTCTTC. Protein product: CASSLQRGSNEQFF.

V is TRBV5-6 and J is TRBJ2-1; D might be TRBD1 (5 bases). Germline V CDR1 and CDR2: SGHDT, YYEEEE. Trimming shortened V by 2 bases and J by 6 bases, and 9 bases separated the two germline ends. The CDR3 has 13 amino acids. The CDR3 region has the DNA TGTGCCAGCAGCTTTTGGGGCCGCAATGAGCAGTTCTTC. This codes for CASSFWGRNEQFF. Filled out from reference TRBV5-6 and TRBJ2-1, the complete variable domain reads DAGVTQSPTHLIKTRGQQVTLRCSPKSGHDTVSWYQQALGQGPQFIFQYYEEEERQRGNFPDRFSGHQFPNYSSELNVNALLLGDSALYLCASSFWGRNEQFFGPGTRLTVL.

V and J are TRBV7-2 and TRBJ2-1, with TRBD2 identical over 9 bases. This CDR3 is 16 amino acids long. J was trimmed by 0 bases and V by 2 bases; bases with no gene match: 2. The germline gives CDR1 SGHTA, CDR2 FQGNSA. In DNA, the CDR3 is TGTGCCAGCAGCTTACTAGCGGGGAGCTCCTACAATGAGCAGTTCTTC. Protein sequence: CASSLLAGSSYNEQFF.

About this clone: One end of the junction fails to match germline, which may point to a read error. V and J are TRBV19 and TRBJ1-4; the match to TRBD1 covers 7 bases. This CDR3 has 15 amino acids. In germline, CDR1 is LNHDA, CDR2 SQIVND (reference sequence). In DNA form, the CDR3 reads TGTGCCAGTAGTACAACAGGGGAGGCTAATGAAGAACTGTTTTTT. Amino acids: CASSTTGEANEELFF.

This clone showed up just once. The genes are TRBV6-4 and TRBJ2-1; D uncertain. The CDR3 has 15 amino acids. Trimming shortened V by 4 bases and J by 9 bases, and 19 bases separated the two germline ends. Looked up from germline, CDR1 is MRHNA and CDR2 is SNTAGT. CDR3 region: CASSAATPTKSEQFF. CDR3 DNA sequence: TGTGCCAGCAGTGCCGCGACTCCCACCAAATCTGAGCAGTTCTTC.

This chain uses TRBV5-1 with TRBJ2-7; a possible D gene is TRBD2 (6 bases). Germline CDR1 and CDR2: SGHRS and YFSETQ. Trimming took off 0 bases at V and 4 bases at J, with 8 bases between the two ends. There are 13 residues in the CDR3. The CDR3 here is CASSLGRDYEQYF. The CDR3 nucleotides are TGCGCCAGCAGCTTGGGGCGGGATTACGAGCAGTACTTC.

This rearrangement joins TRBV29-1 to TRBJ2-1; 13 bases align to TRBD2. The CDR3 contains 14 residues. Trimming took 6 bases from V and 8 from J; bases not matched to a gene: 7. Germline values: CDR1 SQVTM, CDR2 ANQGSEA. CDR3 nucleotides: TGCAGCGTCTTAGGACTAGCGGGGGCCCATGAGCAGTTCTTC. Its translation: CSVLGLAGAHEQFF.

The V gene is TRBV29-1, the J gene TRBJ1-2; D ambiguous. The V end lost 4 bases, the J end lost 2 bases, and 8 bases lay between the germline ends. The germline CDR1 and CDR2 sequences are SQVTM and ANQGSEA. The CDR3 extends over 12 amino acids. DNA for the CDR3: TGCAGCGTTGTTCGGTTGAACTATGGCTACACCTTC. Amino acids: CSVVRLNYGYTF.

The genes are TRBV14 and TRBJ2-7, with D unresolved. Germline CDR1 reads SGHDN; CDR2 reads FVKESK. This CDR3 has 15 amino acids. V was clipped by 2 bases and J by 4 bases, with 15 bases between them. The CDR3 DNA sequence: TGTGCCAGCAGCCAATATTACACAAGCAGGTACGAGCAGTACTTC. Protein sequence: CASSQYYTSRYEQYF.

This clone is labeled as medium-sized. The chain employs TRBV29-1 and TRBJ1-1; possibly TRBD1 for D (5 bases). The CDR3 totals 13 residues. V lost 7 bases, J lost 1 base, and 13 bases lay in between. CDR1 is SQVTM, CDR2 ANQGSEA, per germline. CDR3 sequence reads: CSDGGYWNTEAFF. DNA of the CDR3: TGCAGCGATGGGGGGTATTGGAACACTGAAGCTTTCTTT.

V gene TRBV18 combines with J gene TRBJ2-7, with D unresolved. This CDR3 has 13 residues. CDR1 and CDR2 from the germline V gene are KGHSH and LQKENI. The V gene lost 4 bases and the J gene lost 2 bases, with 9 bases spanning the gap. The CDR3 DNA reads TGTGCCAGCTCACTAAGCGAGGCCTACGAGCAGTACTTC. Its protein is CASSLSEAYEQYF.

The rearrangement links TRBV9 to TRBJ2-6; no definite D call. Trimming stripped 0 bases from V and 4 bases from J, with 8 bases between. This CDR3 comprises 15 residues. Looked up from germline, CDR1 is SGDLS and CDR2 is YYNGEE. The CDR3 loop is CASSVDPSGANVLTF. CDR3 DNA: TGTGCCAGCAGCGTAGATCCTTCGGGGGCCAACGTCCTGACTTTC.

The rearrangement joins TRBV5-1 to TRBJ1-2; TRBD1 aligns across 8 bases. The CDR3 length is 16 residues. With V trimmed by 1 base and J by 4 bases, 9 bases remained unmatched. Germline V gene lookup returns CDR1 SGHRS and CDR2 YFSETQ. The CDR3 region has the DNA TGCGCCAGCAGCTTGATAACGGACAGGGCGGGCTATGGCTACACCTTC. It encodes CASSLITDRAGYGYTF.

This chain connects TRBV4-1 to TRBJ2-7; D not resolved. The CDR3 extends over 13 amino acids. Trimming took off 3 bases at V and 4 bases at J, with 10 bases between the two ends. In germline, CDR1 is MGHRA, CDR2 YSYEKL. The CDR3 reads CASSHQQNYEQYF. The CDR3 region has the DNA TGCGCCAGCAGCCACCAACAGAATTACGAGCAGTACTTC.

The chain joins TRBV15 to TRBJ2-7; 10 bases fit TRBD2. Germline loops: CDR1 LNHNV, CDR2 YYDKDF (reference sequence). CDR3 length: 15 amino acids. V lost 1 base and J lost 6; bases outside the gene matches: 6. The CDR3 nucleotides are TGTGCCACCAGCAGAGTGGGACTAGCGAAAAGCGAGCAGTACTTC. Protein product: CATSRVGLAKSEQYF.